The sequence of this TCR beta chain was determined in a study of blood T cell repertoires in COVID-19. Study as a whole: Material from acute and convalescent COVID-19 was sourced from the United States, Italy and Spain.

Methods used by the authors: Estimation of nucleated cell counts relied on the amplification of reference gene primers. The repertoire was sequenced with immunoSEQ multiplex PCR; TCRdb's copy has only in-frame clones and lacks some. V and J calls plus clone size are reproduced from that table; the DNA served to infer D and trimming. The sample holds 270,000 or so clones, 80% to 90% seen once. CDR1 and CDR2 (germline): SGHTA, FQGNSA. This CDR3 comprises 17 residues. The ends lost 0 bases at V and 6 bases at J; junction bases unmatched: 9. This sequence was found in a woman aged 45-59 years who had recovered from COVID-19. Sequenced: peripheral blood. The chain joins TRBV7-2 to TRBJ2-1; 9 bases line up with TRBD2. The CDR3: CASSLALAGKGSNEQFF. The CDR3 region has the DNA TGTGCCAGCAGCTTAGCCCTAGCGGGGAAGGGGAGCAATGAGCAGTTCTTC.